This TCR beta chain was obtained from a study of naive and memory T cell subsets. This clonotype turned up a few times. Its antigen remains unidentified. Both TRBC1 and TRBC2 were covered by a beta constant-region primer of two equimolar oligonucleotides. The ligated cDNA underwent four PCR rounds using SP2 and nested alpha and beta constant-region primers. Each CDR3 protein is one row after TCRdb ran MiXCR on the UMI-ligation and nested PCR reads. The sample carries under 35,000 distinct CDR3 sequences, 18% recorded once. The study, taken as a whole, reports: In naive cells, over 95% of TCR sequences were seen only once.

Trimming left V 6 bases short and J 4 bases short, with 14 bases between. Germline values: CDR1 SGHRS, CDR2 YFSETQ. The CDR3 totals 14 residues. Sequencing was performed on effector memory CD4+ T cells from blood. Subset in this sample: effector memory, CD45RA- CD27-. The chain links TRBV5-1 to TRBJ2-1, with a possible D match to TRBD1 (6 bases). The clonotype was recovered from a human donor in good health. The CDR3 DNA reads TGCGCCAGCACCAAAGACAGGAGTTACAATGAGCAGTTCTTC. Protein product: CASTKDRSYNEQFF. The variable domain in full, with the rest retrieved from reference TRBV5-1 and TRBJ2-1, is KAGVTQTPRYLIKTRGQQVTLSCSPISGHRSVSWYQQTPGQGLQFLFEYFSETQRNKGNFPGRFSGRQFSNSRSEMNVSTLELGDSALYLCASTKDRSYNEQFFGPGTRLTVL.